This T cell receptor (beta chain) is from a study of cytomegalovirus exposure and HLA in healthy donors (dated by TCRdb to about 2017). Describing the broader study: According to an earlier analysis of several hundred of the donors, some 180 million T cells yielded some 110 million unique TCR beta sequences and approximately 280 Gb of sequence data. An early release that covered fewer than 800 HLA-typed donors contained approximately 290 gigabases of sequencing data and roughly 84 million unique TCR sequences. Of the roughly 400 genotyped donors, 81% fell in the genetic ancestry cluster associated with self-reported Caucasian donors. The aim of the study was to test whether cataloging public T cell receptors could identify signatures of past pathogen exposure. The study profiled the T cell repertoires of under 700 subjects by immunosequencing and related them to cytomegalovirus serostatus. A separate validation cohort of 90 to 150 different subjects was used in addition to the approximately 640-subject first cohort. High-throughput TCR immunosequencing, statistical association of individual TCRs with disease status, and machine learning were combined to predict cytomegalovirus infection status. In a later analysis, previously published TCR beta repertoires from 550 to 750 donors were re-analyzed and high-resolution HLA genotyping was added so that TCR occurrence patterns could be studied. Rather than drawing on any new phenotypic data, the later analysis identified candidate immune exposures from TCR beta sequences and the way those sequences occurred across donors. In an earlier analysis of roughly 580 of the donors, high-throughput TCR beta sequencing was used to judge whether each TCR beta V gene segment behaved as functional or pseudogenic. Alongside the repertoire data, information on donor age, sex, ethnicity and CMV serostatus was compiled. In a later genetic analysis, genome-wide SNP genotypes for about three fifths of the 666 donors were used, and that subset was treated as a discovery cohort. All discovery cohort repertoires had been generated on a single sequencing platform. Class I and class II HLA loci were covered by the typing at four-digit resolution. The number of donors typed differed by locus, with roughly 620-630 for A, B, C, DRB1 and DQB1, roughly 520 for DQA1, some 570 for DPA1, and some 470 for DPB1. Because of strong linkage in the cohort, 4 to 6 DR-DQ haplotypes were treated as single units for association and clustering. On average, about 200,000 unique TCR beta nucleotide sequences were sequenced per donor among about 400 genotyped donors of the cohort, with roughly 18% of those sequences being non-productive. Paper-wide results and their limitations: The authors suggested that the approach could potentially be extended to other disease states and immunological phenotypes. In a later analysis, HLA-associated TCR beta chains were found to be more clonally expanded and to have lower generation probabilities than equally common non-associated chains. CMV serostatus was the only immune exposure information available for the cohort. In a later analysis, the rate of TCR association differed among HLA loci, with DRB1 alleles having the most associated TCRs and HLA-C alleles having the fewest. According to a later genetic analysis, donors in an Asian-associated ancestry cluster had fewer N-insertions in productive TCRs than the approximately 670-donor mean. Presence/absence analyses assumed roughly uniform sequencing depth across donors, an assumption that may not hold. A cluster of highly shared sequence variants was judged likely to be a technical artifact of the sequencing pipeline. An earlier analysis of approximately 530 of the donors showed that most TCR beta V segments appeared in productive rearrangements either about 87% or about 30% of the time, which broadly matched IMGT annotations. Several of the top co-occurrence clusters appeared to be linked to parvovirus B19, influenza, CMV and Epstein-Barr virus, according to a later analysis. The study gave a list of under 200 TCR beta chains associated with cytomegalovirus. V-gene and J-gene trimming of TCR beta chains was associated with a missense DCLRE1C variant in a later genetic analysis, and the association was replicated in an independent cohort. Most TCR sequences were seen in very few donors, while some public TCRs were found in many individuals. When HLA alleles, especially DR and DQ, strongly co-occurred, TCR associations were difficult to assign to individual alleles. HLA typing was unavailable for some donors at each locus, so association tests used only the typed subset. Specific HLA alleles were associated with 15,000 to 20,000 TCR beta sequences at a false discovery rate of 0.05 in a later analysis. This cohort had only TCR beta chains sequenced, and the lack of alpha or paired-chain data limited which features could be detected. Most CMV-associated TCR beta chains appeared to be HLA-restricted in a later analysis, and the HLA associations seemed to be driven largely by CMV exposure. Roughly 15 rarely observed V segments, including chromosome 9 orphons, were excluded from the earlier analysis of several hundred of the donors because counts were too low. Three of the identified cytomegalovirus-associated TCR beta chains were confirmed in vitro to be specific for cytomegalovirus antigens. Linkage disequilibrium might explain the correlated functional status among segregating V segments, but an unknown experimental factor could not be excluded. In both the original and validation cohorts, the classifier was reported to diagnose cytomegalovirus status with high specificity and sensitivity. A further reported finding was that TCR beta sequences accurately predicted the HLA-A and HLA-B alleles for most subjects in the first cohort.

To prepare the library, the immunoSEQ multiplex PCR assay was applied. For the multiplex PCR, a mixture combining 60 forward primers for TCR Vbeta segments and 13 reverse primers for TCR Jbeta segments was used. The CDR3 region of rearranged TCR beta genes was amplified from genomic DNA by a multiplex PCR assay. The Illumina HiSeq System was used to sequence the amplified TCR beta libraries as 87-base-pair reads. The original pipeline was this. A later analysis tallied 75 million to 95 million unique TCR beta chains across the 700 or so repertoires, and roughly 11 million of those chains were shared by two or more donors. Raw reads were error-corrected and collapsed into unique sequences by a nearest-neighbor algorithm in which closely related sequences were merged to remove PCR and sequencing errors. Alignment of CDR3 sequences to IMGT reference sequences was used to assign V, D and J gene segments. For a sequence to be retained, a match of at least six nucleotides was required to both a V gene segment and a J gene segment. A rearrangement counted as productive if the CDR3 had no stop codons and remained in frame with V and J, and every other rearrangement counted as non-productive. CDR3 was defined according to IMGT convention as the region running from the second conserved V-encoded cysteine to the conserved J-encoded phenylalanine. The earlier analysis of about 590 of the donors excluded sequences that lacked an unambiguous match to a single V gene segment. In an earlier analysis of 587 of the donors, a V segment was called functional when productive rearrangements were above 56.7%, and segregating when the standard deviation between donors exceeded 5%. A statistical classification framework was built to diagnose cytomegalovirus status from the catalog of TCR beta chain sequences. A later analysis assigned V and J genes by comparing TCR nucleotide sequences with IMGT/GENE-DB human TR gene sequences. In a later analysis, CDR3 sequences and most-parsimonious VDJ recombination scenarios were assigned using the TCRdist pipeline. In a later analysis, every TCR beta chain was defined by the combination of its CDR3 amino acid sequence and its V-gene family, and reads without a unique V-gene family were dropped. To address suspected cross-contamination and a sequencing artifact, a later analysis removed over 500 highly shared, low-generation-probability nucleotide sequences. In a later analysis, a clonal expansion index for each public chain was calculated from normalized within-repertoire ranks of inferred template counts. In a later analysis, generation probabilities were computed using a VDJ recombination model fitted to out-of-frame rearrangements, and the results were checked against IGoR. In a later analysis, hypergeometric tests were used to score TCR-TCR, TCR-HLA and TCR-CMV co-occurrence, with a repertoire-size bias correction applied to TCR pairs. In a later analysis, false discovery rates were estimated by permuting HLA or CMV assignments 20 times. In a later analysis, co-occurring TCRs were grouped using DBSCAN, with TCRdist sequence similarity added in when clustering inside HLA-allele-positive subsets. Co-occurrence clustering excluded repertoires with fewer than 30,000 or more than 120,000 public chains, plus five with anomalous nucleotide sharing. TCRdb stores this immuneACCESS table with in-frame sequences only. Part of the clones is absent; in the studies checked, under half of the shortfall reflects unresolved V genes, and no reason is known for the rest. V, J and clone size were drawn from that table, and D and trimming were deduced from the DNA. Counted in this sample were 83,000 or so clones; about 75% of them appeared once. The ten largest clones capture about 9.4% of the sample.

The count of this clone is one. The specificity of this receptor is unknown. Per-base qualities were not stored, and no clone one base away is much larger. The cohort comprised approximately 700 healthy bone marrow donors. Cohort members were all nominally healthy when sampled, although unrecorded immune exposures were likely present. The donor was CMV seropositive and belonged to the group of 250 to 300 seropositive cohort members. A peripheral blood sample was collected from each donor, and TCR beta sequencing was performed on peripheral blood mononuclear cells. The Qiagen DNeasy Blood Extraction Kit was used to extract genomic DNA from the blood cell samples. This clonotype originated in a man aged 30 to 39 in good health and CMV-seropositive. Sequenced: PBMCs.

The DNA is TGTGCCAGCAGCCCGAATCGGGGGAGGACTGGGGCCAACGTCCTGACTTTC. Its coded protein is CASSPNRGRTGANVLTF. The chain is assembled from TRBV27 and TRBJ2-6; D gene: possibly TRBD2, on 6 matching bases. V loses 6 bases of germline sequence and J loses 2 bases, and the interval between the two ends is 17 bases. Based on the germline V gene (reference sequence), the CDR1 and CDR2 sequences are MNHEY and SMNVEV. Inclusive of the bounding cysteine and phenylalanine, the CDR3 is 17 residues long. CDR3 DNA only is kept here, 51 bases in frame from base 1.